Below, 26 T cell receptor beta chains from the same sample are listed, as sequenced in a study of PD-L1 blockade in urothelial cancer. Clones were read by immunoSEQ multiplex PCR, and TCRdb kept only the in-frame ones, dropping some. Of 40,000 or so clones listed, about four fifths are singletons. The starting material was PBMCs, obtained around atezolizumab (anti-PD-L1) treatment. Receptor source: a man aged 65-85 years with urothelial cancer.

The chain recombines TRBV18 with TRBJ1-1; possibly TRBD1 for D (5 bases). This CDR3 spans 15 amino acids. Trimming stripped 1 base from V and 4 bases from J, with 13 bases between. CDR1 KGHSH and CDR2 LQKENI come from the germline V gene. For the CDR3, the DNA is TGTGCCAGCTCACCACAGGCAGGGCCGGGCACTGAAGCTTTCTTT. Translating gives CASSPQAGPGTEAFF.

The chain links TRBV30 to TRBJ1-4, with 10 nucleotides matching TRBD1. The CDR3 is 13 amino acids. Germline V gene sequence: CDR1 GTSNPN, CDR2 SVGIG (reference sequence). V was pared by 5 bases and J by 5 bases, with 2 bases of the junction left unmatched. CDR3 bases: TGTGCCTGGCGGACAGGGGGGAATGAAAAACTGTTTTTT. Translation gives CAWRTGGNEKLFF.

The chain links TRBV7-3 to TRBJ2-4; 9 bases agree with TRBD2. CDR1 is SGHTA, CDR2 FQGTGA, per germline. The length of the CDR3 is 17 residues. The junction had 8 bases not matched to a gene; V was cut back by 5 bases and J by 0 bases. CDR3 sequence reads: CASSRGGGDLAKNIQYF. The CDR3 nucleotides read TGTGCCAGCAGCAGGGGCGGGGGGGACTTAGCCAAAAACATTCAGTACTTC.

V usage is TRBV10-3 and J usage is TRBJ1-1; unclear D gene. This CDR3 spans 13 amino acids. Germline lookup yields CDR1 ENHRY and CDR2 SYGVKD. V was trimmed by 7 bases and J by 3 bases, leaving 12 bases between them. CDR3 protein: CAIKQEGDTEAFF. The CDR3 coding sequence is TGTGCCATCAAGCAGGAGGGAGACACTGAAGCTTTCTTT.

The J gene is TRBJ2-1, the V gene TRBV7-2; TRBD2 aligns across 12 bases. J was trimmed by 5 bases and V by 5 bases; bases with no gene match: 7. Germline lookup yields CDR1 SGHTA and CDR2 FQGNSA. There are 16 residues in the CDR3. The CDR3 coding sequence is TGTGCCAGCAGCCCTAGCGGGAGGGCCTGGGACAATGAGCAGTTCTTC. Translation gives CASSPSGRAWDNEQFF.

The gene calls are TRBV7-9 and TRBJ2-5; D gene unclear. The CDR3 has 12 residues. V lost 4 bases to trimming and J lost 5 bases, with 8 bases between them. Germline loops: CDR1 SEHNR, CDR2 FQNEAQ (reference sequence). CDR3 DNA: TGTGCCAGCAGCTCGTCTGAGGAGACCCAGTACTTC. Amino acids: CASSSSEETQYF.

This clone was observed a single time. This chain uses TRBV30 with TRBJ2-3; the match to TRBD1 covers 8 bases. The CDR3 contains 14 residues. V lost 5 bases to trimming and J lost 2 bases; unmatched junction nucleotides: 6. Germline assignment: CDR1 GTSNPN and CDR2 SVGIG (reference sequence). The CDR3 coding sequence is TGTGCCTGGCATAAGGGACAGGTCACAGATACGCAGTATTTT. Its translation is CAWHKGQVTDTQYF.

This clone showed up just once. The chain employs TRBV2 and TRBJ2-7; 9 nucleotides agree with TRBD2. V was clipped by 4 bases and J by 3 bases; unmatched bases: 4. Germline CDR1 is SNHLY and CDR2 is FYNNEI. CDR3 length: 14 residues. The CDR3 DNA follows: TGTGCCAGCAGTGCGGGTAGCGGGAGCTACGAGCAGTACTTC. Translation: CASSAGSGSYEQYF.

V is TRBV5-8 and J is TRBJ2-7; TRBD2 agrees at 8 bases. The V segment lost 4 bases and the J segment 5 bases; nucleotides outside the gene matches: 8. The CDR3 has 14 amino acids. Germline V CDR1 and CDR2: SGHTS, YDEGEE. Here the CDR3 DNA reads TGTGCCAGCAGCCGGGAGGGCCGGGCCGACGAGCAGTACTTC. Its protein product is CASSREGRADEQYF.

This rearrangement joins TRBV4-3 to TRBJ2-7; 8 positions agree with TRBD1. The junction had 6 bases not matched to a gene; V was cut back by 4 bases and J by 1 base. CDR3 length: 15 residues. Germline values: CDR1 LGHNA, CDR2 YSLEER. Here the CDR3 reads CASSRIQGDSYEQYF. The CDR3 nucleotides read TGCGCCAGCAGCCGGATACAGGGGGATTCCTACGAGCAGTACTTC.

This chain connects TRBV5-1 to TRBJ2-2; the match to TRBD1 covers 10 bases. Germline V CDR1 and CDR2: SGHRS, YFSETQ. The CDR3 loop spans 16 amino acids. With V trimmed by 1 base and J by 4 bases, 4 bases remained unmatched. The CDR3, as DNA: TGCGCCAGCAGCTTGAAGGGACAGGGGCCCACCGGGGAGCTGTTTTTT. This translates into CASSLKGQGPTGELFF.

The chain is built from TRBV11-1 and TRBJ2-7; 12 nucleotides match TRBD1. Germline CDR1 SGHAT, CDR2 FQDESV (reference sequence). This CDR3 contains 17 residues. The J segment lost 5 bases and the V segment lost 1 base, leaving 9 bases of the junction unmatched. The CDR3 nucleotides are TGTGCCAGCAGCTTAGTAGGGCCGGGACAGGGGGCCAACGAGCAGTACTTC. It translates to CASSLVGPGQGANEQYF.

The chain's CDR3 is CASSILQGGEAFF. The CDR3 nucleotides read TGTGCCAGCAGCATCCTCCAGGGCGGTGAAGCTTTCTTT. The chain has TRBV9 and TRBJ1-1, with D possibly matching TRBD1 (5 bases). V was shortened by 4 bases and J by 7 bases, with 14 bases between the two germline ends. Germline CDR1 reads SGDLS; CDR2 reads YYNGEE. The CDR3 extends over 13 amino acids.

The chain is built from TRBV7-6 and TRBJ2-2; 13 nucleotides agree with TRBD2. The length of the CDR3 is 17 residues. Unmatched junction bases numbered 6, after V lost 1 base and J lost 7 bases. Germline values: CDR1 SGHVS, CDR2 FNYEAQ. This chain's CDR3 is CASSLGRTSGSLGELFF. The CDR3 DNA is TGTGCCAGCAGCTTAGGGCGGACTAGCGGGAGTCTCGGGGAGCTGTTTTTT.

J is TRBJ1-1 and V is TRBV19, with D hard to call. The CDR3 sequence is 12 residues long. The V end was cut by 11 bases, the J end by 0 bases, with 10 bases between. Germline V lookup: CDR1 LNHDA, CDR2 SQIVND (reference sequence). Here the CDR3 reads CASGLLNTEAFF. As DNA, the CDR3 is TGTGCCTCGGGGTTATTGAACACTGAAGCTTTCTTT.

V is TRBV6-1 and J is TRBJ1-6; D unresolved. The CDR3 runs to 14 residues. Per the germline V gene, CDR1 is MNHNS and CDR2 is SASEGT. The germline V and J ends were trimmed by 4 bases and 10 bases, with 14 bases remaining between them. The CDR3, as DNA: TGTGCCAGCAGTGCCGAGGGCGTAGACTCACCCCTCCACTTT. The encoded protein is CASSAEGVDSPLHF.

The chain is built from TRBV27 and TRBJ2-7; TRBD1 agrees at 7 bases. V gave up 4 bases and J gave up 5 bases; unmatched junction bases: 14. The V gene's germline CDR1 is MNHEY and CDR2 SMNVEV (reference sequence). The CDR3 totals 16 residues. Here the CDR3 DNA reads TGTGCCAGCAGTTCATCCGGGACAGTGTCCACCCACGAGCAGTACTTC. It yields the protein CASSSSGTVSTHEQYF.

This sequence joins TRBV15 and TRBJ2-5; D might be TRBD2 (5 bases). Germline lookup yields CDR1 LNHNV and CDR2 YYDKDF (reference sequence). The CDR3 has 13 residues. V was pared by 5 bases and J by 7 bases, with 14 bases between. DNA for the CDR3: TGTGCCACCAGCTTGGAGCGGCCAGGGACCCAGTACTTC. Amino acid sequence: CATSLERPGTQYF.

J is TRBJ2-4 and V is TRBV28, with 7 bases identical to TRBD1. V trimming: 2 bases; J trimming: 10 bases; junction bases outside the gene matches: 5. In germline, CDR1 is MDHEN, CDR2 SYDVKM. The CDR3 length is 13 residues. The CDR3 loop is CASSLDRVGIQYF. As DNA, the CDR3 is TGTGCCAGCAGTTTAGACAGGGTCGGGATTCAGTACTTC.

The V call is TRBV7-2, the J call TRBJ2-6; tentative D call: TRBD2 (6 bases). Looked up from germline, CDR1 is SGHTA and CDR2 is FQGNSA. The CDR3 is 18 amino acids. V lost 7 bases, J lost 0 bases, and 19 bases lay in between. CDR3 region: CASIGGAVRASGANVLTF. The CDR3 region has the DNA TGTGCCAGCATAGGCGGGGCCGTCCGGGCCTCTGGGGCCAACGTCCTGACTTTC.

This CDR3 reads CASSESKIGGVYGYTF. The CDR3 DNA reads TGTGCCAGCAGTGAATCAAAAATAGGCGGCGTGTATGGCTACACCTTC. This chain joins TRBV6-1 and TRBJ1-2; D is uncertain. With 2 bases removed from V and 5 bases from J, the gap between germline ends came to 18 bases. The CDR3 runs 16 residues. Germline assignment: CDR1 MNHNS and CDR2 SASEGT.

The rearrangement joins TRBV7-2 to TRBJ1-1, with a possible D match to TRBD1 (6 bases). With 1 base removed from V and 0 bases from J, the gap between germline ends came to 12 bases. The CDR3 totals 16 residues. Germline V gives CDR1 SGHTA, CDR2 FQGNSA. The CDR3 region is CASSLDGGLVNTEAFF. CDR3 bases: TGTGCCAGCAGCTTAGATGGGGGCCTGGTGAACACTGAAGCTTTCTTT.

The rearrangement uses TRBV21-1 and TRBJ1-5; TRBD1, as called in the table, went unchecked against the DNA. TRBV21-1 is tagged as a pseudogene. The CDR3 has 16 amino acids. The CDR3 coding sequence is TGTGCCAGCAGCACCCCCTGGGCAGGGTGGAATCAGCCCCAGCATTTT. As protein: CASSTPWAGWNQPQHF.

There are a few counts of this clone. The chain uses TRBV7-3 and TRBJ2-2; TRBD2 aligns across 11 bases. CDR3 size: 16 residues. Germline-derived CDR1 and CDR2 are SGHTA and FQGTGA. V trimming: 0 bases; J trimming: 6 bases; junction bases outside the gene matches: 3. CDR3: CASSLTSGGAAGELFF. CDR3 sequence (DNA): TGTGCCAGCAGCTTAACTAGCGGGGGGGCCGCCGGGGAGCTGTTTTTT.

The chain recombines TRBV5-1 with TRBJ2-1, with 15 nucleotides matching TRBD2. J was trimmed by 7 bases and V by 7 bases; bases with no gene match: 9. Per the germline V gene, CDR1 is SGHRS and CDR2 is YFSETQ. This CDR3 has 16 residues. CDR3 DNA sequence: TGCGCCAGCCACCGGCGGACTAGCGGGAGGGCTAATGAGCAGTTCTTC. Translating gives CASHRRTSGRANEQFF.

The chain combines TRBV29-1 with TRBJ2-7, with TRBD1 as a possible D gene (5 bases). The CDR3 loop spans 12 amino acids. Germline values: CDR1 SQVTM, CDR2 ANQGSEA. V was trimmed by 5 bases and J by 1 base, leaving 9 bases between them. The CDR3 region is CSVLGQSYEQYF. CDR3 sequence (DNA): TGCAGCGTTCTGGGGCAATCCTACGAGCAGTACTTC.